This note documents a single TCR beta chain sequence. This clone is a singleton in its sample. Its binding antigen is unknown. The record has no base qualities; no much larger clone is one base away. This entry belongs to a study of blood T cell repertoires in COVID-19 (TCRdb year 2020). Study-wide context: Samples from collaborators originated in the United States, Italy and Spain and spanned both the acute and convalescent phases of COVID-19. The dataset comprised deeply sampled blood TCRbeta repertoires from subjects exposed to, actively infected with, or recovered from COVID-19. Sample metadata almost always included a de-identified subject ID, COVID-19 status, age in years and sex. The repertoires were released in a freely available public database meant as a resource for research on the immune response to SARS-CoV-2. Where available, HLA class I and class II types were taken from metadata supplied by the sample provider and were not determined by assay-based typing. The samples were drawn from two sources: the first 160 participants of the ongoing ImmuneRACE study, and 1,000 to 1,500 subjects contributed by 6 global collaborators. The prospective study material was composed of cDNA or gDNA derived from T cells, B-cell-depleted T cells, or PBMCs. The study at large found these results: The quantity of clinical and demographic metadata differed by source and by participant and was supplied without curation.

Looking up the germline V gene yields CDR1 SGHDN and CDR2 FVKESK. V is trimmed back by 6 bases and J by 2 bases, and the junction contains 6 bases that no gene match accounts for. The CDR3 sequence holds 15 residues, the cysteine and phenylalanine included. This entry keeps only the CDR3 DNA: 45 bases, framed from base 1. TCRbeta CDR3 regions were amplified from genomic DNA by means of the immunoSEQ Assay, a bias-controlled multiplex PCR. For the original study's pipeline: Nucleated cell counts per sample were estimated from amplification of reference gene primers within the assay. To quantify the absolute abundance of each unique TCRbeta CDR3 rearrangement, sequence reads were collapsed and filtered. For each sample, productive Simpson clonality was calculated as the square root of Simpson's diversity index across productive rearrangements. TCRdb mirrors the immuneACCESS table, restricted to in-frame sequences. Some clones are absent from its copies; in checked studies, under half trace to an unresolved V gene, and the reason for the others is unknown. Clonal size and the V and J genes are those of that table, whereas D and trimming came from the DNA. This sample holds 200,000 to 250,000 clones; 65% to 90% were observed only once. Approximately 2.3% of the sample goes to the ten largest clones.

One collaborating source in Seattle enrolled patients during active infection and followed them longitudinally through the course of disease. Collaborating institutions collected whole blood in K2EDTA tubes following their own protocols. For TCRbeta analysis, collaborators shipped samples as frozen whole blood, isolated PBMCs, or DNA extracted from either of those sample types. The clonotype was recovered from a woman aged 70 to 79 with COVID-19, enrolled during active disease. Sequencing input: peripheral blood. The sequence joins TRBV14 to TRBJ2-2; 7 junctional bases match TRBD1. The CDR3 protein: CASSPDRVNTGELFF. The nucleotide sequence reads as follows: TGTGCCAGCAGTCCCGACAGGGTTAACACCGGGGAGCTGTTTTTT.